These 17 T cell receptor beta chains were sequenced from one sample in a study of T cells in localized non-small cell lung cancer. Assay used: immunoSEQ multiplex PCR; TCRdb lists only in-frame clones, some missing. The sample has thousands of clones; approximately 35% are singletons. The starting material was lung tumor tissue, obtained before any cancer treatment. The receptors were gathered from a male donor at least 60 years old with stage III lung adenocarcinoma.

The J gene is TRBJ1-1, the V gene TRBV28; no clear D gene. CDR1 MDHEN and CDR2 SYDVKM come from the germline V gene. The germline V and J ends were trimmed by 3 bases and 5 bases, with 16 bases remaining between them. CDR3 length: 15 amino acids. This chain's CDR3 is CASSFRRTPGTEAFF. CDR3 DNA: TGTGCCAGCAGTTTTAGGAGGACCCCGGGGACTGAAGCTTTCTTT.

This clone occurred a few times. This chain uses TRBV11-3 with TRBJ2-1; no reliable D call. CDR3 length: 16 residues. The ends were cut back, 4 bases at V and 2 bases at J, with 15 bases in the middle. CDR1 and CDR2 from the germline V gene are SGHNT and YENEEA. CDR3 sequence: CASSSTFSAAYNEQFF. In nucleotides, the CDR3 is TGTGCCAGCAGCTCTACATTTTCAGCCGCCTACAATGAGCAGTTCTTC.

This chain uses TRBV30 with TRBJ1-1, with a tentative D call TRBD1 (6 bases). This CDR3 has 12 residues. Trimming removed 1 base from V and 11 bases from J, with 14 bases in between. Germline V gene lookup returns CDR1 GTSNPN and CDR2 SVGIG (reference sequence). Here the CDR3 reads CAWSGMGGAAFF. DNA of the CDR3: TGTGCCTGGAGTGGTATGGGGGGCGCGGCTTTCTTT.

The chain links TRBV6-8 to TRBJ2-7, with TRBD1 as a possible D gene (5 bases). CDR1 is MNHGY, CDR2 SAAAGT, per germline. This CDR3 is built from 17 residues. The ends were cut back, 5 bases at V and 5 bases at J, with 25 bases in the middle. The CDR3 is CASSHNSLDTPGHEQYF. CDR3 DNA sequence: TGTGCCAGCAGTCACAACTCCCTGGACACCCCGGGCCACGAGCAGTACTTC.

The rearrangement links TRBV30 to TRBJ1-3; no reliable D call. This CDR3 contains 15 residues. V shed 0 bases and J shed 0 bases, with 9 bases lying between them. In germline, CDR1 is GTSNPN, CDR2 SVGIG (reference sequence). The CDR3 coding sequence is TGTGCCTGGAGTGTACAACAGTACTCTGGAAACACCATATATTTT. Translation gives CAWSVQQYSGNTIYF.

This clone is medium-sized. This chain links TRBV11-3 with TRBJ2-1; TRBD2 matches 8 bases. The CDR3 spans 15 residues. V was clipped by 5 bases and J by 7 bases; unmatched bases: 10. Germline V gene lookup returns CDR1 SGHNT and CDR2 YENEEA. In nucleotides, the CDR3 is TGTGCCAGCAGCCCCTTGAGCGGGGGTCCTAATGAGCAGTTCTTC. Residues: CASSPLSGGPNEQFF.

This chain joins TRBV11-3 and TRBJ2-2; D may be TRBD1 (5 bases). This CDR3 spans 17 amino acids. Germline values: CDR1 SGHNT, CDR2 YENEEA. V lost 5 bases and J 4 bases, leaving 20 bases between the germline ends. CDR3 loop: CASSILFRVSGTGELFF. CDR3 in DNA: TGTGCCAGCAGCATCCTATTCAGGGTATCGGGCACCGGGGAGCTGTTTTTT.

This clone is judged medium-sized (0.01 to 0.1%). The V gene is TRBV11-3, the J gene TRBJ2-1, with 8 positions matching TRBD1. This CDR3 spans 14 amino acids. Germline CDR1 is SGHNT and CDR2 is YENEEA. After removal of 2 bases from V and 6 bases from J, the junction contained 3 bases not matched to a gene. CDR3 DNA sequence: TGTGCCAGCAGCTTAAACAGGGGGGCCAATGAGCAGTTCTTC. It yields the protein CASSLNRGANEQFF.

The CDR3 here is CASSRFTGLAGGPTDTQYF. The DNA for the CDR3 is TGTGCCAGCAGCCGGTTCACGGGACTAGCGGGAGGGCCTACAGATACGCAGTATTTT. V usage is TRBV14 and J usage is TRBJ2-3; 16 bases are a match to TRBD2. Germline V gene data show CDR1 as SGHDN and CDR2 as FVKESK. This CDR3 comprises 19 residues. V was pared by 4 bases and J by 3 bases, with 10 bases of the junction left unmatched.

This clone is large (0.1 to 1%) by share. This chain links TRBV11-3 with TRBJ2-3, with a weak D call TRBD1 (6 bases). Trimming stripped 1 base from V and 5 bases from J, with 10 bases between. The CDR3 totals 14 residues. Germline CDR1 reads SGHNT; CDR2 reads YENEEA. This CDR3 is CASSLGLRGDTQYF. The CDR3 coding sequence is TGTGCCAGCAGCTTAGGGCTCAGGGGAGATACGCAGTATTTT. Full variable domain (remainder filled in from reference TRBV11-3 and TRBJ2-3): EAGVVQSPRYKIIEKKQPVAFWCNPISGHNTLYWYLQNLGQGPELLIRYENEEAVDDSQLPKDRFSAERLKGVDSTLKIQPAELGDSAVYLCASSLGLRGDTQYFGPGTRLTVL.

This clone qualifies as medium-sized. The chain employs TRBV18 and TRBJ1-1; tentative D call: TRBD1 (6 bases). CDR1 is KGHSH and CDR2 is LQKENI in the germline V gene. V lost 0 bases and J 0 bases, leaving 8 bases between the germline ends. The CDR3 consists of 15 residues. CDR3 loop: CASSPPGGVNTEAFF. The CDR3 nucleotides read TGTGCCAGCTCACCACCAGGGGGAGTGAACACTGAAGCTTTCTTT.

This clone turned up a few times. CDR3 amino acids: CASSSTSGGSNEQFF. Written as DNA, the CDR3 is TGTGCCAGCAGCAGCACTAGCGGCGGGAGCAATGAGCAGTTCTTC. The J gene is TRBJ2-1, the V gene TRBV11-3; TRBD2 agrees at 8 bases. Germline trimming cut 5 bases from V and 6 bases from J; bases unmatched to any gene: 9. CDR3 length: 15 amino acids. CDR1 SGHNT and CDR2 YENEEA come from the germline V gene.

The chain employs TRBV30 and TRBJ1-2, with D hard to call. There are 11 residues in the CDR3. Germline CDR1 and CDR2: GTSNPN and SVGIG (reference sequence). Trimming took off 8 bases at V and 0 bases at J, with 7 bases between the two ends. The CDR3 spells CAAEANYGYTF. DNA for the CDR3: TGTGCCGCAGAGGCTAACTATGGCTACACCTTC.

DNA for the CDR3: TGTGCCACTACAGAAAGATCTATGTACGACGCGAACACCGGGGAGCTGTTTTTT. Encoded protein: CATTERSMYDANTGELFF. This sequence joins TRBV19 and TRBJ2-2, with D unclear. The CDR3 is 18 residues long. Germline values: CDR1 LNHDA, CDR2 SQIVND (reference sequence). V lost 10 bases and J 0 bases, leaving 24 bases between the germline ends.

This clone was found a few times. The genes are TRBV7-5 and TRBJ2-1; the table's D call, TRBD1, has no DNA check behind it. TRBV7-5 is a pseudogene locus. CDR3 size: 15 residues. In DNA form, the CDR3 reads TGTGCCAGCAGCTTTAGACAGGGTTTCTACAATGAGCAGTTCTTC. Amino acids: CASSFRQGFYNEQFF.

The chain uses TRBV11-3 and TRBJ2-7; perhaps TRBD2 as D (5 bases). V was shortened by 2 bases and J by 5 bases, with 13 bases between the two germline ends. Germline assignment: CDR1 SGHNT and CDR2 YENEEA. This CDR3 spans 14 amino acids. Here the CDR3 reads CASSLRGAADEQYF. For the CDR3, the DNA is TGTGCCAGCAGCTTACGGGGTGCCGCAGACGAGCAGTACTTC.

This clone came up a few times. The chain joins TRBV25-1 to TRBJ2-7, with 7 nucleotides matching TRBD2. There are 14 residues in the CDR3. Germline V CDR1 and CDR2: MGHDK, SYGVNS. Trimming at V came to 0 bases and at J to 2 bases, leaving 1 base not matched to a gene. CDR3 residues: CASSEYGGTYEQYF. CDR3 DNA sequence: TGTGCCAGCAGTGAATACGGGGGGACCTACGAGCAGTACTTC.